The rows below give T cell receptor beta chains drawn from one sample of a study of cytomegalovirus exposure and HLA in healthy donors. Assay: immunoSEQ multiplex PCR; the TCRdb copy retains only in-frame clones and omits some. The table has approximately 150,000 clones, around 87% seen once. Sequencing was performed on PBMCs. The receptor set was obtained from a man aged 18-30 years in good health and CMV-seropositive. Each CDR3 is given with its conserved first and last residue. D genes are given only for firm matches. Part of the rows lack a size; the others show once, few, many or a class for expanded clones.

v_call: TRBV6-1
d_call: TRBD1
clone_size: few
j_call: TRBJ1-1
cdr3_aa: CASRDRENTEAFF
cdr3_nt: TGTGCCAGCAGGGACAGGGAAAACACTGAAGCTTTCTTT

v_call: TRBV27
d_call: TRBD2
clone_size: NA
j_call: TRBJ2-7
cdr3_aa: CASGTSGRAYEQYF
cdr3_nt: TGTGCCAGCGGGACTAGCGGGAGGGCGTACGAGCAGTACTTC

v_call: TRBV7-6
d_call: TRBD1
clone_size: NA
j_call: TRBJ1-2
cdr3_aa: CASSPNPAGQNYGYTF
cdr3_nt: TGTGCCAGCAGCCCGAACCCCGCGGGACAGAACTATGGCTACACCTTC

v_call: TRBV18
d_call: NA
clone_size: NA
j_call: TRBJ1-4
cdr3_aa: CASSPRGPNEKLFF
cdr3_nt: TGTGCCAGCTCACCACGAGGCCCTAATGAAAAACTGTTTTTT

v_call: TRBV11-2
d_call: TRBD2
clone_size: NA
j_call: TRBJ2-7
cdr3_aa: CAISRGGSFYEQYF
cdr3_nt: TGTGCCATCTCTAGGGGCGGGAGTTTCTACGAGCAGTACTTC

v_call: TRBV7-3
d_call: NA
clone_size: NA
j_call: TRBJ1-2
cdr3_aa: CASSIGGASYGYTF
cdr3_nt: TGTGCCAGCAGCATAGGAGGGGCTTCTTATGGCTACACCTTC

v_call: TRBV5-4
d_call: NA
clone_size: NA
j_call: TRBJ2-7
cdr3_aa: CASSLRGRGHEQYF
cdr3_nt: TGTGCCAGCAGCTTGCGCGGCAGGGGTCACGAGCAGTACTTC

v_call: TRBV6-1
d_call: NA
clone_size: few
j_call: TRBJ1-2
cdr3_aa: CASARIGGYTF
cdr3_nt: TGTGCCAGCGCCCGCATCGGTGGCTACACCTTC

v_call: TRBV6-1
d_call: NA
clone_size: NA
j_call: TRBJ2-1
cdr3_aa: CASSVTVRWNEQFF
cdr3_nt: TGTGCCAGCAGTGTTACAGTTAGATGGAATGAGCAGTTCTTC

v_call: TRBV18
d_call: TRBD1
clone_size: NA
j_call: TRBJ1-2
cdr3_aa: CASSPMTGVDYGYTF
cdr3_nt: TGTGCCAGCTCACCGATGACAGGGGTAGACTATGGCTACACCTTC

v_call: TRBV27
d_call: NA
clone_size: NA
j_call: TRBJ2-7
cdr3_aa: CASSPTQGSSYEQYF
cdr3_nt: TGTGCCAGCAGTCCAACCCAGGGGAGCTCCTACGAGCAGTACTTC

v_call: TRBV27
d_call: TRBD1
clone_size: once
j_call: TRBJ2-7
cdr3_aa: CASSLSRARGLYEQYF
cdr3_nt: TGTGCCAGCAGTTTATCGCGGGCCAGGGGGTTATACGAGCAGTACTTC

v_call: TRBV2
d_call: NA
clone_size: few
j_call: TRBJ1-2
cdr3_aa: CASSIPGGGGYTF
cdr3_nt: TGTGCCAGCAGTATCCCAGGCGGGGGCGGCTACACCTTC

v_call: TRBV7-7
d_call: NA
clone_size: NA
j_call: TRBJ2-3
cdr3_aa: CASSSESTDTQYF
cdr3_nt: TGTGCTAGCAGCTCGGAGAGCACAGATACGCAGTATTTT

v_call: TRBV18
d_call: TRBD1
clone_size: NA
j_call: TRBJ1-1
cdr3_aa: CASSPIIGTANTEAFF
cdr3_nt: TGTGCCAGCTCACCGATTATCGGGACAGCGAACACTGAAGCTTTCTTT

v_call: TRBV7-3
d_call: TRBD2
clone_size: NA
j_call: TRBJ2-1
cdr3_aa: CASSPGLAELSEQFF
cdr3_nt: TGTGCCAGCAGCCCTGGACTAGCGGAACTTAGCGAGCAGTTCTTC

v_call: TRBV5-1
d_call: TRBD1
clone_size: NA
j_call: TRBJ1-2
cdr3_aa: CASRNTGQGYGYTF
cdr3_nt: TGCGCCAGCAGAAACACAGGACAGGGCTATGGCTACACCTTC

v_call: TRBV6-1
d_call: TRBD1
clone_size: NA
j_call: TRBJ2-7
cdr3_aa: CASSALTGSYEQYF
cdr3_nt: TGTGCCAGCAGTGCCCTGACAGGGAGTTACGAGCAGTACTTC

v_call: TRBV9
d_call: TRBD1
clone_size: NA
j_call: TRBJ2-2
cdr3_aa: CASSVTGGPTGELFF
cdr3_nt: TGTGCCAGCAGCGTAACAGGGGGTCCCACCGGGGAGCTGTTTTTT

v_call: TRBV5-1
d_call: TRBD1
clone_size: NA
j_call: TRBJ2-7
cdr3_aa: CASSAGTGRYEQYF
cdr3_nt: TGCGCCAGCAGCGCCGGGACAGGGAGGTACGAGCAGTACTTC

v_call: TRBV14
d_call: NA
clone_size: NA
j_call: TRBJ2-7
cdr3_aa: CASSQSPGREQYF
cdr3_nt: TGTGCCAGCAGCCAATCGCCGGGGAGGGAGCAGTACTTC

v_call: TRBV2
d_call: TRBD2
clone_size: few
j_call: TRBJ2-5
cdr3_aa: CASSVQAGGPGETQYF
cdr3_nt: TGTGCCAGCAGTGTTCAAGCGGGAGGGCCTGGGGAGACCCAGTACTTC

v_call: TRBV18
d_call: NA
clone_size: NA
j_call: TRBJ1-4
cdr3_aa: CASSPPAGNNEKLFF
cdr3_nt: TGTGCCAGCTCACCACCCGCAGGGAATAATGAAAAACTGTTTTTT

v_call: TRBV2
d_call: TRBD1
clone_size: NA
j_call: TRBJ1-2
cdr3_aa: CASRGQGAYGYTF
cdr3_nt: TGTGCCAGCAGAGGGCAGGGGGCCTATGGCTACACCTTC

v_call: TRBV18
d_call: NA
clone_size: NA
j_call: TRBJ1-2
cdr3_aa: CASSPIRLGFSGYTF
cdr3_nt: TGTGCCAGCTCACCAATTCGACTAGGGTTTTCTGGCTACACCTTC

v_call: TRBV11-2
d_call: NA
clone_size: NA
j_call: TRBJ2-2
cdr3_aa: CASRALGGPGELFF
cdr3_nt: TGTGCCAGCAGAGCCCTGGGAGGCCCCGGGGAGCTGTTTTTT

v_call: TRBV29-1
d_call: NA
clone_size: NA
j_call: TRBJ2-3
cdr3_aa: CSVDQADTQYF
cdr3_nt: TGCAGCGTTGACCAGGCGGATACGCAGTATTTT

v_call: TRBV10-3
d_call: NA
clone_size: once
j_call: TRBJ1-5
cdr3_aa: CAISEGARNQPQHF
cdr3_nt: TGTGCCATCAGTGAGGGGGCAAGGAATCAGCCCCAGCATTTT

v_call: TRBV6-1
d_call: NA
clone_size: NA
j_call: TRBJ2-2
cdr3_aa: CASSGSTGELFF
cdr3_nt: TGTGCCAGCAGCGGGTCTACCGGGGAGCTGTTTTTT

v_call: TRBV27
d_call: NA
clone_size: NA
j_call: TRBJ2-2
cdr3_aa: CASSFRVDTGELFF
cdr3_nt: TGTGCCAGCAGTTTCCGGGTTGACACCGGGGAGCTGTTTTTT

v_call: TRBV7-9
d_call: TRBD2
clone_size: once
j_call: TRBJ2-3
cdr3_aa: CASSLVGTSRTDTQYF
cdr3_nt: TGTGCCAGCAGCTTAGTCGGGACTAGCCGCACAGATACGCAGTATTTT

v_call: TRBV14
d_call: TRBD2
clone_size: NA
j_call: TRBJ2-5
cdr3_aa: CASSQGSAGAIETQYF
cdr3_nt: TGTGCCAGCAGCCAAGGGTCGGCGGGAGCAATAGAGACCCAGTACTTC

v_call: TRBV6-5
d_call: TRBD1
clone_size: NA
j_call: TRBJ2-5
cdr3_aa: CAGGQQETQYF
cdr3_nt: TGTGCCGGGGGACAGCAAGAGACCCAGTACTTC

v_call: TRBV5-4
d_call: NA
clone_size: few
j_call: TRBJ2-7
cdr3_aa: CASSLAGAGGRHEQYF
cdr3_nt: TGTGCCAGCAGCTTGGCGGGGGCAGGGGGGAGGCACGAGCAGTACTTC

v_call: TRBV6-6
d_call: NA
clone_size: once
j_call: TRBJ1-4
cdr3_aa: CASTQGREEKLFF
cdr3_nt: TGTGCCAGCACGCAGGGGCGGGAGGAAAAACTGTTTTTT

v_call: TRBV7-7
d_call: NA
clone_size: few
j_call: TRBJ1-2
cdr3_aa: CASSLHTGHPNYGYTF
cdr3_nt: TGTGCCAGCAGCTTACATACGGGACATCCTAACTATGGCTACACCTTC

v_call: TRBV10-2
d_call: NA
clone_size: NA
j_call: TRBJ1-6
cdr3_aa: CASSDRGRNSPLHF
cdr3_nt: TGCGCCAGCAGTGACAGGGGACGGAATTCACCCCTCCACTTT

v_call: TRBV10-1
d_call: NA
clone_size: NA
j_call: TRBJ2-7
cdr3_aa: CASSESGQGDEQYF
cdr3_nt: TGCGCCAGCAGTGAGTCGGGGCAGGGCGACGAGCAGTACTTC

v_call: TRBV4-1
d_call: TRBD1
clone_size: NA
j_call: TRBJ2-7
cdr3_aa: CASSLQGSSYEQYF
cdr3_nt: TGCGCCAGCAGTCTACAGGGGAGCTCCTACGAGCAGTACTTC

v_call: TRBV10-2
d_call: NA
clone_size: NA
j_call: TRBJ2-1
cdr3_aa: CASSGQGYNEQFF
cdr3_nt: TGCGCCAGCAGTGGGCAGGGTTATAATGAGCAGTTCTTC

v_call: TRBV20-1
d_call: NA
clone_size: NA
j_call: TRBJ2-5
cdr3_aa: CSARGKVTQYF
cdr3_nt: TGCAGCGCTCGGGGAAAAGTGACCCAGTACTTC

v_call: TRBV25-1
d_call: NA
clone_size: once
j_call: TRBJ2-5
cdr3_aa: CASIRGETQYF
cdr3_nt: TGTGCCAGCATAAGGGGGGAGACCCAGTACTTC

v_call: TRBV19
d_call: TRBD1
clone_size: NA
j_call: TRBJ1-4
cdr3_aa: CASSPRQGTNEKLFF
cdr3_nt: TGTGCCAGTAGTCCCCGACAGGGCACGAATGAAAAACTGTTTTTT

v_call: TRBV25-1
d_call: NA
clone_size: NA
j_call: TRBJ2-1
cdr3_aa: CASSEAKRPMADEQFF
cdr3_nt: TGTGCCAGCAGTGAAGCTAAGCGGCCCATGGCGGATGAGCAGTTCTTC

v_call: TRBV9
d_call: NA
clone_size: NA
j_call: TRBJ1-3
cdr3_aa: CASNQGRGDGNTIYF
cdr3_nt: TGTGCCAGCAACCAAGGACGGGGGGACGGAAACACCATATATTTT

v_call: TRBV5-1
d_call: NA
clone_size: NA
j_call: TRBJ2-3
cdr3_aa: CASSWEDTQYF
cdr3_nt: TGCGCCAGCAGCTGGGAGGATACGCAGTATTTT

v_call: TRBV5-1
d_call: TRBD1
clone_size: NA
j_call: TRBJ1-2
cdr3_aa: CASSSTQGADGYTF
cdr3_nt: TGCGCCAGCAGCTCCACCCAGGGGGCGGATGGCTACACCTTC

v_call: TRBV5-4
d_call: NA
clone_size: NA
j_call: TRBJ2-3
cdr3_aa: CASSLAGTDTQYF
cdr3_nt: TGTGCCAGCAGCTTGGCCGGGACAGATACGCAGTATTTT

v_call: TRBV14
d_call: NA
clone_size: NA
j_call: TRBJ2-7
cdr3_aa: CASSQGQRISSYEQYF
cdr3_nt: TGTGCCAGCAGCCAAGGCCAGAGGATCTCCTCCTACGAGCAGTACTTC

v_call: TRBV9
d_call: NA
clone_size: once
j_call: TRBJ1-1
cdr3_aa: CASSPLTRPWPEAFF
cdr3_nt: TGTGCCAGCAGCCCATTAACCCGCCCTTGGCCTGAAGCTTTCTTT